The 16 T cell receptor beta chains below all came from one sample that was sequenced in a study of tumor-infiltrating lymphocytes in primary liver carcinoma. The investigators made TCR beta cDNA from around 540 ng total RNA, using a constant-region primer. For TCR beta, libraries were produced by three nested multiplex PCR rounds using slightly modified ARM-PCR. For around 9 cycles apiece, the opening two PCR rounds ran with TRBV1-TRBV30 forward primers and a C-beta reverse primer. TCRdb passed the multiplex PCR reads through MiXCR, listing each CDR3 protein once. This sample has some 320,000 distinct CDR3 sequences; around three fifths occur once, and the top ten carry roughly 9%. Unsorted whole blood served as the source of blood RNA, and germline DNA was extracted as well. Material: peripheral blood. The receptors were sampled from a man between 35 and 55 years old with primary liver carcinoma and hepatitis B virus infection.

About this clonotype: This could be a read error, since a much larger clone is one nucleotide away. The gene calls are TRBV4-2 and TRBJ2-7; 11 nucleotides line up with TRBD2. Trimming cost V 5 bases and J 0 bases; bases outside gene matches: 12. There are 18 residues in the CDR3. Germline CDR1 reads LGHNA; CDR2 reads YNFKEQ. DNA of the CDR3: TGTGCCAGCAGCAAAGCGGGACTAGCGGCCGGAAGCTCCTACGAGCAGTACTTC. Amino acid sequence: CASSKAGLAAGSSYEQYF.

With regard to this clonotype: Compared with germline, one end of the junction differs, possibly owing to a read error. CDR3 sequence reads: CASSRSGLAGGRTGTQYF. The DNA of the CDR3 is TGTGCCAGCAGCCGCTCTGGACTAGCGGGAGGGAGGACAGGTACGCAGTATTTT. This chain connects TRBV7-9 to TRBJ2-3, with TRBD2 matching 15 bases. The CDR3 covers 18 residues. The germline gives CDR1 SEHNR, CDR2 FQNEAQ (reference sequence).

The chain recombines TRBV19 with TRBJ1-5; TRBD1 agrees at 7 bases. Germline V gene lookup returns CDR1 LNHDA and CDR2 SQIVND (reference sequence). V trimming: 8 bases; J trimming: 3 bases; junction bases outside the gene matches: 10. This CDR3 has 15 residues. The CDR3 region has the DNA TGTGCCAGTGATCCGGGACAGATCCTCAATCAGCCCCAGCATTTT. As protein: CASDPGQILNQPQHF.

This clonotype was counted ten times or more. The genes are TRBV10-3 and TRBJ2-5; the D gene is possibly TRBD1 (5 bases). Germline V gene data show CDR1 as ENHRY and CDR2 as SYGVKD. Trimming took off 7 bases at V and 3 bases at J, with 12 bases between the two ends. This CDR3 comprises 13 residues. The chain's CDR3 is CAIKRGTEETQYF. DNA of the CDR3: TGTGCCATCAAAAGGGGCACCGAAGAGACCCAGTACTTC.

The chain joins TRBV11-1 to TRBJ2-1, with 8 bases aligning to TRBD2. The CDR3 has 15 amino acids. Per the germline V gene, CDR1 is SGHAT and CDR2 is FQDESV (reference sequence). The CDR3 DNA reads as TGTGTCAGAAGCGCCACGGGAGGGCCTTACAATGAGCAGTTCTTC. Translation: CVRSATGGPYNEQFF.

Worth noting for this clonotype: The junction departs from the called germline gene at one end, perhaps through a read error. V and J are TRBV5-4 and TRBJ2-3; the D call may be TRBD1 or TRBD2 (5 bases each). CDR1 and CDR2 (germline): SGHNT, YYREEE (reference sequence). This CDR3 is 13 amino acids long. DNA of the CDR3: TGTGCCAGCAGCTCACGGGGCACAGATACGCAGTGTTTT. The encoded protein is CASSSRGTDTQCF.

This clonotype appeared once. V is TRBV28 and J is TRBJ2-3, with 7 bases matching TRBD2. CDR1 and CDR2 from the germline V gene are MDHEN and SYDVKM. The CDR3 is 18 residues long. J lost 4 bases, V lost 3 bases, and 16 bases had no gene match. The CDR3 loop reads CASSLDTSQSGIADTQYF. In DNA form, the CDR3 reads TGTGCCAGCAGTTTGGACACCTCTCAGAGCGGGATCGCAGATACGCAGTATTTT.

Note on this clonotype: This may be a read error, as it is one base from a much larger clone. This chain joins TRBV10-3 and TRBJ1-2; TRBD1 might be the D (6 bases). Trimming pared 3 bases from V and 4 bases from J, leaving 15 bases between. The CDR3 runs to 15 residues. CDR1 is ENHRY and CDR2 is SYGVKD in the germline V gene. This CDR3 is CAISEGAGAGYGYTF. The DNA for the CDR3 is TGTGCCATCAGTGAAGGGGCAGGGGCGGGCTATGGCTACACCTTC.

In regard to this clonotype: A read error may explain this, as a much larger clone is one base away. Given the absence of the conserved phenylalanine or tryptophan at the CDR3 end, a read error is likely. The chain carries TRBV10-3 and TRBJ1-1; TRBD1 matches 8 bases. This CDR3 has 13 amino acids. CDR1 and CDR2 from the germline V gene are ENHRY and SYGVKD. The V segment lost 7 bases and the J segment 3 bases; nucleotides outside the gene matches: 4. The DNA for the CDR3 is TGTGCCATCAAAGGACAGGGTGACACTGAAGCTTTCTGT. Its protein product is CAIKGQGDTEAFC.

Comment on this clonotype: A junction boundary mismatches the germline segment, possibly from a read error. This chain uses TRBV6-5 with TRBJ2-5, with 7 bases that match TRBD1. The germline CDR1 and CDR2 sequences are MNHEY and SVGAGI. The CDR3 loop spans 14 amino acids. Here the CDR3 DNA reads TGTGGCAGCAGTACCACAGGGGTCGCTGCCGCAATGTTATTC. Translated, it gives CGSSTTGVAAAMLF.

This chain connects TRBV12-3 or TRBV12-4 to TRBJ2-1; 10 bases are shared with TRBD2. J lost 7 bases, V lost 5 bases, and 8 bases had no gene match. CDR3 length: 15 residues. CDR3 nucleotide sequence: TGTGCCAGCAGTCCTCTAGCGGGAGTGGGAAATGAGCAGTTCTTC. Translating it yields CASSPLAGVGNEQFF.

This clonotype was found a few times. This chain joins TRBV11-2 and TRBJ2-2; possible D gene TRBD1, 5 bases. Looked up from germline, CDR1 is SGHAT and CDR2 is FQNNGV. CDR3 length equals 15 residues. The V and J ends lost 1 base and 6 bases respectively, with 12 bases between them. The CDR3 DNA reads TGTGCCAGCAGCTTAGTGTGGACATACGCCGGGGAGCTGTTTTTT. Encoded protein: CASSLVWTYAGELFF.

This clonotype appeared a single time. This chain's CDR3 is CASFTGTGGAGEQFF. DNA for the CDR3: TGTGCCAGCTTCACCGGGACTGGCGGGGCGGGAGAGCAGTTCTTC. The chain couples TRBV6-6 to TRBJ2-1, with D perhaps matching TRBD2 (6 bases). The germline V gene encodes CDR1 MNHNY and CDR2 SVGAGI (reference sequence). Trimming removed 8 bases from V and 10 bases from J, with 24 bases in between. There are 15 residues in the CDR3.

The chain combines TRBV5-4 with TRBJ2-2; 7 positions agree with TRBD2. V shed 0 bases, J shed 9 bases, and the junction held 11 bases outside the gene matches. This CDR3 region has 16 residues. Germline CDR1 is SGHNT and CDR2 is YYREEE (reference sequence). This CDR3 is CASSLAVAGPGRELFF. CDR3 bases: TGTGCCAGCAGCTTGGCTGTAGCGGGTCCGGGTAGGGAGCTGTTTTTT.

For the CDR3, the DNA is TGTGCCAGCAGCCCCAAACAGGGGGTGCGACGAGAAAAACTGTTTTTT. It codes for CASSPKQGVRREKLFF. J is TRBJ1-4 and V is TRBV11-2; 8 bases agree with TRBD1. The germline V gene encodes CDR1 SGHAT and CDR2 FQNNGV. V lost 5 bases and J lost 8; bases outside the gene matches: 13. CDR3 size: 16 residues.

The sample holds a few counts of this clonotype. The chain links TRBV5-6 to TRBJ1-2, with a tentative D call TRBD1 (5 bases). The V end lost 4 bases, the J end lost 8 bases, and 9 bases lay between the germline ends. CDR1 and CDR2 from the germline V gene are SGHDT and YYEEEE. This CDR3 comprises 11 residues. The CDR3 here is CASSGDRGYTF. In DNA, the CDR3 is TGTGCCAGCAGCGGTGACAGAGGCTACACCTTC.